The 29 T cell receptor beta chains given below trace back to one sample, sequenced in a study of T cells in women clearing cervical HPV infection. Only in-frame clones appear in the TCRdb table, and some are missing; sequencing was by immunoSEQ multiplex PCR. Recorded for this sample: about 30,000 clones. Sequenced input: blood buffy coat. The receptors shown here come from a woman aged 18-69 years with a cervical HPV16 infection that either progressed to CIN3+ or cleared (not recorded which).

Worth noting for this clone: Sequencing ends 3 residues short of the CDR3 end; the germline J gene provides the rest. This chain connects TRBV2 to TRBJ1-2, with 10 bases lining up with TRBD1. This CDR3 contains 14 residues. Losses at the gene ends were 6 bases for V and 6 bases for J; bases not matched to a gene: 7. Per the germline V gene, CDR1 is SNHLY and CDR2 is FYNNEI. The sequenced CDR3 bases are TGTGCCAGCAGGCCGGGACAGGGGATTCATGGC. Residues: CASRPGQGIHG. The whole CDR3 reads CASRPGQGIHGYTF.

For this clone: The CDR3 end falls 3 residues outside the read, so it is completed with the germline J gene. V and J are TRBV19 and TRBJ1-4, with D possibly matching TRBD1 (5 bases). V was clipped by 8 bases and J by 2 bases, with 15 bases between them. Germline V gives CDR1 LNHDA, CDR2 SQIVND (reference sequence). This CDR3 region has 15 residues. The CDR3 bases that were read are TGTGCCAGTGGGCAGGGTGTAGGGACTAATGAAAAA. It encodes CASGQGVGTNEK. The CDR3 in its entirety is CASGQGVGTNEKLFF. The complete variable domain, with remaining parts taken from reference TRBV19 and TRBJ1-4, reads DGGITQSPKYLFRKEGQNVTLSCEQNLNHDAMYWYRQDPGQGLRLIYYSQIVNDFQKGDIAEGYSVSREKKESFPLTVTSAQKNPTAFYLCASGQGVGTNEKLFFGSGTQLSVL.

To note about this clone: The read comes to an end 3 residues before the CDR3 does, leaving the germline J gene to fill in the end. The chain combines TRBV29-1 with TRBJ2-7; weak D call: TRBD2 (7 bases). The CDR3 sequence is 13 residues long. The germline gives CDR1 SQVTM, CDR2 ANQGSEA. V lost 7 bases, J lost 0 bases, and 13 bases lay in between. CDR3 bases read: TGCAGCGCCGGGGGGACACTCTCCTACGAG. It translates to CSAGGTLSYE. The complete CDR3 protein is CSAGGTLSYEQYF.

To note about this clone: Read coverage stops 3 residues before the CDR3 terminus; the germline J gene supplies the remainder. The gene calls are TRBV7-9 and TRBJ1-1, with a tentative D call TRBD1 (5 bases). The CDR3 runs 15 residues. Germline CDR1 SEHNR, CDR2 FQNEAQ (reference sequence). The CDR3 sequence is CASSEGLAGANEAFF. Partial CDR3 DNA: TGTGCCAGCAGCGAGGGACTAGCGGGAGCTAACGAG.

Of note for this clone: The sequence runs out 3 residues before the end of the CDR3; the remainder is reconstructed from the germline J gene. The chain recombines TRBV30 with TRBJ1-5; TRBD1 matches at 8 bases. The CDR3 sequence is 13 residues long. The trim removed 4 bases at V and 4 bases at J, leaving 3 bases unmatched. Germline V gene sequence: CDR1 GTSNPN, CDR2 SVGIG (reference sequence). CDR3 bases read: TGTGCCTGGAACACAGGGGGTAATCAGCCC. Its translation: CAWNTGGNQP. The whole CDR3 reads CAWNTGGNQPQHF.

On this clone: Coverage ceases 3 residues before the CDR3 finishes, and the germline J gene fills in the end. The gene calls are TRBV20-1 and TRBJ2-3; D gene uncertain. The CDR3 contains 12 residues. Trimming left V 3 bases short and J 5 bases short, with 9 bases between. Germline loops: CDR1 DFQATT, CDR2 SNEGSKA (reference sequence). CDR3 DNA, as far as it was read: TGCAGTGCTAGGTCCGACTTAGATACG. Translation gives CSARSDLDT. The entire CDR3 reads CSARSDLDTQYF.

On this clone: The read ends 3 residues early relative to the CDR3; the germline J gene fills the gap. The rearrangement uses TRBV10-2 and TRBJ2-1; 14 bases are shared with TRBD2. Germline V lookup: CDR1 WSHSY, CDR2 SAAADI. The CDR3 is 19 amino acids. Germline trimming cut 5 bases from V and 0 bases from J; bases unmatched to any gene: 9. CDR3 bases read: TGCGCCAGCAGTCTTACCCAGACTAGCGGGAGGGGCTCCTACAATGAG. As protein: CASSLTQTSGRGSYNE. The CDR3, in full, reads CASSLTQTSGRGSYNEQFF.

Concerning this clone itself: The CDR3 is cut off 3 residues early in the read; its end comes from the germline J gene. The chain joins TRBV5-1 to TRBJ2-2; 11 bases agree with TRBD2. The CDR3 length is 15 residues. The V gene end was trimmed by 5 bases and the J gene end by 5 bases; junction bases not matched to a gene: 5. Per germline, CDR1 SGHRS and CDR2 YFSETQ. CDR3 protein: CASRPGLAETGELFF. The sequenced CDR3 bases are TGCGCCAGCAGACCGGGACTAGCGGAAACCGGGGAG.

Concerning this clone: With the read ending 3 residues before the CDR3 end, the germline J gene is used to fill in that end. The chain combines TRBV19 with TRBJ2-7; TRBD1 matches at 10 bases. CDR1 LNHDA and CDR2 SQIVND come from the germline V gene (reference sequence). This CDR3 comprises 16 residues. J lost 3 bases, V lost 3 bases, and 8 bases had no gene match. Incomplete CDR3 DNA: TGTGCCAGTAGTATCAAGGGGACAGGGGTAGACTACGAG. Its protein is CASSIKGTGVDYE. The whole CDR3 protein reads CASSIKGTGVDYEQYF.

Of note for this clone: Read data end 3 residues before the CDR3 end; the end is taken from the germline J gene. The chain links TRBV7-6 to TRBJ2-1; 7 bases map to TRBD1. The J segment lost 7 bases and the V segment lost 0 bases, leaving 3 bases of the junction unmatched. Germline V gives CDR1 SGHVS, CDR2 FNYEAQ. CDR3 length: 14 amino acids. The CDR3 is CASSLAGTDNEQFF. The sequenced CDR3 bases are TGTGCCAGCAGCTTAGCAGGGACAGATAATGAG.

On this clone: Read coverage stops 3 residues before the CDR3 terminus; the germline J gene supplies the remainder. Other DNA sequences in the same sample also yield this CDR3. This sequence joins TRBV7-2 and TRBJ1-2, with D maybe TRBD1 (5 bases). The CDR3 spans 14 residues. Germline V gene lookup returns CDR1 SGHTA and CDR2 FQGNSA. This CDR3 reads CASSLILAGRGYTF. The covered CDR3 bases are TGTGCCAGCAGCTTAATCTTAGCAGGGAGAGGC.

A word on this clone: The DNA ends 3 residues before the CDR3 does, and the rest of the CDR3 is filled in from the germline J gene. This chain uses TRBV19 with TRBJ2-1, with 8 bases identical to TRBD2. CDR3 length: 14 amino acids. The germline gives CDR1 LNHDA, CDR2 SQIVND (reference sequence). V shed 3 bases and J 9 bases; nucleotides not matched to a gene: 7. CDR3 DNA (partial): TGTGCCAGTAGTATCCAAGCGGGAGTTGGTGAG. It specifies CASSIQAGVGE. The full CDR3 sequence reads CASSIQAGVGEQFF.

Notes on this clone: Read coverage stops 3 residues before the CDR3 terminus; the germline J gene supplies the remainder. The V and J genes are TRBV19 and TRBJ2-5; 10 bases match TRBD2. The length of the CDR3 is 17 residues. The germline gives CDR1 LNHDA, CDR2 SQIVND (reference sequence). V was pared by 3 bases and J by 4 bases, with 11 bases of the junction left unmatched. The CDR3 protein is CASSIPAGGPGVETQYF. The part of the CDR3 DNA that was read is TGTGCCAGTAGTATTCCAGCGGGAGGGCCGGGTGTAGAGACC.

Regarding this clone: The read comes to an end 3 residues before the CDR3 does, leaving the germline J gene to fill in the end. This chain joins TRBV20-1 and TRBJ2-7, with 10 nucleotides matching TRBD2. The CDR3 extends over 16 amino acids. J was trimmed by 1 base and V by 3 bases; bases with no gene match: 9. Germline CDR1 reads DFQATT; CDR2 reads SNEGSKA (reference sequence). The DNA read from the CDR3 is TGCAGTGCTAGTCCCGTGACTAGCGGGTTTTCCTACGAG. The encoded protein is CSASPVTSGFSYE. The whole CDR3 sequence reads CSASPVTSGFSYEQYF.

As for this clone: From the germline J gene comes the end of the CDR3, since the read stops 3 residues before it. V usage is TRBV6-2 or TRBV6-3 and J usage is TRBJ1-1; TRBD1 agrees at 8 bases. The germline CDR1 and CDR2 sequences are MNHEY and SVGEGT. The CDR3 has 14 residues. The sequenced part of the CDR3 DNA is TGTGCCAGCAGACTCCGACAGGGGCGGATTTCG. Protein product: CASRLRQGRIS. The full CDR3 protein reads CASRLRQGRISAFF.

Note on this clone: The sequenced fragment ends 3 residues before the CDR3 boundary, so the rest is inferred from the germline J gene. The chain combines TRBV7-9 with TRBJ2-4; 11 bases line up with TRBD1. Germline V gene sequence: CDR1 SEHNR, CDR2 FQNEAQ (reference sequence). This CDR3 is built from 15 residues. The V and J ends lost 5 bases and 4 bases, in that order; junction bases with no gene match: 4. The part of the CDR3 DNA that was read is TGTGCCAGCAGCCTCCGGGACAGGGGGAAAAACATT. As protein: CASSLRDRGKNI. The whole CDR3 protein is CASSLRDRGKNIQYF.

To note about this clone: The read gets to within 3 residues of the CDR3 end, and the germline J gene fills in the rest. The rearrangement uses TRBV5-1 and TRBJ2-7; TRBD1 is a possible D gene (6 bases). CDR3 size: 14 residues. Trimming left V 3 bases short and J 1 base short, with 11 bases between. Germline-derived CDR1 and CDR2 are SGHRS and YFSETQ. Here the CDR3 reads CASSSDRRSYEQYF. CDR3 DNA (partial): TGCGCCAGCAGCTCCGACAGGCGATCCTACGAG.

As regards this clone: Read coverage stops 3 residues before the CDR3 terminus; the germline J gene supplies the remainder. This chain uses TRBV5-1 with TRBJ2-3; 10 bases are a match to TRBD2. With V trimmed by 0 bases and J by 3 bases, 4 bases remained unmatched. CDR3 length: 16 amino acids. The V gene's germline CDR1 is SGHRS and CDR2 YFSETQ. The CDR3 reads CASSLVPTSGTDTQYF. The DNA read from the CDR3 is TGCGCCAGCAGCTTGGTTCCGACTAGCGGGACAGATACG.

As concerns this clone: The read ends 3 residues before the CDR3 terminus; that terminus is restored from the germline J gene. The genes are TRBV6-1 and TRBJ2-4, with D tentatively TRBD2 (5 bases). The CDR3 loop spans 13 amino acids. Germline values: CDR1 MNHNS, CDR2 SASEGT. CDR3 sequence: CASSDGDSDGQYF. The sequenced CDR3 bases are TGTGCCAGCAGTGACGGGGATTCCGATGGT.

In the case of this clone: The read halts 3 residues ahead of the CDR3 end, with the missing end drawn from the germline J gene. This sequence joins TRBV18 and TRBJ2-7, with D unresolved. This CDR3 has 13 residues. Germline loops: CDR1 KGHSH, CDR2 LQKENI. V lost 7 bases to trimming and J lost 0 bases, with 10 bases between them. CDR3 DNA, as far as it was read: TGTGCCAGCTGGGCAACAAGCTCCTACGAG. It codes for CASWATSSYE. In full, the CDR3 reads CASWATSSYEQYF.

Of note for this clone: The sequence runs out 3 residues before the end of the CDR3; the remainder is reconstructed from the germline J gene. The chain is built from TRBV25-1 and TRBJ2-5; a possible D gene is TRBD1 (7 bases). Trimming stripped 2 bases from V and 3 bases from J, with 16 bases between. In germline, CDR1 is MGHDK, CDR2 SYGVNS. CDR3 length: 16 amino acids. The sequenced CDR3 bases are TGTGCCAGCAGTGAACAAGACAGGGAGGTTAAAGAGACC. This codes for CASSEQDREVKET. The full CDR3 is CASSEQDREVKETQYF.

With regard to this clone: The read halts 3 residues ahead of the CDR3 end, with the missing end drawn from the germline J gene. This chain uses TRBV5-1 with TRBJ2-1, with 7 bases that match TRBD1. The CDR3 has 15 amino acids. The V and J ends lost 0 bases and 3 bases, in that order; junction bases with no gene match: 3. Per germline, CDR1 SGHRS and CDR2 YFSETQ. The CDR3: CASSLGQGSYNEQFF. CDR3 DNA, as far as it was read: TGCGCCAGCAGCTTGGGACAGGGTAGCTACAATGAG.

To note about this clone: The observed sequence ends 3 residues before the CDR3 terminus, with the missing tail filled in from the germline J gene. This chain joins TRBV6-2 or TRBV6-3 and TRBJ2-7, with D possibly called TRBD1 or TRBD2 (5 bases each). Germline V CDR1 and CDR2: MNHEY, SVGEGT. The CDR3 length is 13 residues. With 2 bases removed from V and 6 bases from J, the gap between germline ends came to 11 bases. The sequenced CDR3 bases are TGTGCCAGCAGTTACAAAGGGGAGAGCGAG. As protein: CASSYKGESE. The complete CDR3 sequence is CASSYKGESEQYF.

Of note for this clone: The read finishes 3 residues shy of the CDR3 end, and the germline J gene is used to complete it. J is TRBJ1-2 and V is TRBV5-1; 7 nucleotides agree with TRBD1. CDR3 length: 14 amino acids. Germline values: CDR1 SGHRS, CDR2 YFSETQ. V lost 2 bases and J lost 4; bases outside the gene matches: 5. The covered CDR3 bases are TGCGCCAGCAGCTTAACCCGGGACAGCTATGGC. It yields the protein CASSLTRDSYG. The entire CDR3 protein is CASSLTRDSYGYTF.

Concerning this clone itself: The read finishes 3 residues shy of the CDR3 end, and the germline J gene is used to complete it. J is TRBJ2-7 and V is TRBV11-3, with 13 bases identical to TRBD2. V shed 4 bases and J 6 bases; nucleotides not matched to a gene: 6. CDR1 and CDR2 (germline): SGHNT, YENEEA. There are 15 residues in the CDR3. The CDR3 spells CASSSGLAGAREQYF. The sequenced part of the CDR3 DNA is TGTGCCAGCAGCTCCGGACTAGCGGGAGCTCGCGAG.

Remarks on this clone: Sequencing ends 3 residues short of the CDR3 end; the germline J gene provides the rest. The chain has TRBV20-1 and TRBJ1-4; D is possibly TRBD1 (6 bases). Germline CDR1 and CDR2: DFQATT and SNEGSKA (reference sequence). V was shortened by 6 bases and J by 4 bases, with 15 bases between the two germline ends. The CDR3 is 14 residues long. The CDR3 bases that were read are TGCAGTGCAAAGGACAGATCTAGTAATGAAAAA. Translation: CSAKDRSSNEK. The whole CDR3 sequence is CSAKDRSSNEKLFF.

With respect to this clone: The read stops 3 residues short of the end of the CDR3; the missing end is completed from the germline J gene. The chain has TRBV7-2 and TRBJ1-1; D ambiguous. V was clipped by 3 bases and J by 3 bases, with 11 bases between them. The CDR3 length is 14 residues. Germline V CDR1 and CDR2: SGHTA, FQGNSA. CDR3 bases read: TGTGCCAGCAGCTTTCGGGGTCGGGACACTGAA. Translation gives CASSFRGRDTE. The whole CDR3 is CASSFRGRDTEAFF.

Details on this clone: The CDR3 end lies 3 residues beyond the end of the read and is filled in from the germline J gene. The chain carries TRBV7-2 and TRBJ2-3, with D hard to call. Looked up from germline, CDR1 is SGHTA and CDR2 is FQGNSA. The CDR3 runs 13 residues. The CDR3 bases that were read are TGTGCCAGCAGCTTACCGCGTCAAGAGACG. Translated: CASSLPRQET. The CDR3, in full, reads CASSLPRQETQYF. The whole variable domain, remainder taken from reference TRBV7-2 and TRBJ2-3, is GAGVSQSPSNKVTEKGKDVELRCDPISGHTALYWYRQSLGQGLEFLIYFQGNSAPDKSGLPSDRFSAERTGGSVSTLTIQRTQQEDSAVYLCASSLPRQETQYFGPGTRLTVL.

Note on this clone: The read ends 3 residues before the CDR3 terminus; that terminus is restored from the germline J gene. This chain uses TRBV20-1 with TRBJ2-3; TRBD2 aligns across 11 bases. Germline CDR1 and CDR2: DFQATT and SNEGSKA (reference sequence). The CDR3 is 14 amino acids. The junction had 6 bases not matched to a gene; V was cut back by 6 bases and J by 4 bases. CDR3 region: CSAPRTSGPDTQYF. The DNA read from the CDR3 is TGCAGTGCCCCCCGGACTAGCGGGCCAGATACG.